This T cell receptor (beta chain) comes out of a study of blood T cell repertoires in COVID-19. In the authors' workflow: Reference gene primer amplification in the assay estimated nucleated cell counts. Data came from immunoSEQ multiplex PCR; TCRdb stores just in-frame clones and leaves some out. V and J calls and clone size are copied from that table; D and trimming were computed from the DNA. The table has roughly 250,000 clones, approximately 90% seen once. The CDR3 is made up of 16 amino acids. Trimming pared 3 bases from V and 6 bases from J, leaving 18 bases between. The chain has TRBV23-1 and TRBJ2-1; perhaps TRBD1 as D (6 bases). TRBV23-1 belongs to the ORF category, with a function that is uncertain. The sequenced material came from peripheral blood. The TCR comes from a man aged 60 to 75 who had recovered from COVID-19. The DNA for the CDR3 is TGCGCCAGCAGTCATTACCGGGACACGGAACCCAATGAGCAGTTCTTC. It specifies CASSHYRDTEPNEQFF.